This TCR beta chain was observed in a study of cytomegalovirus exposure and HLA in healthy donors (TCRdb year 2017). Regarding the study in general: An earlier analysis of several hundred of the donors reported 250 to 300 Gb of sequence data and about 120 million unique TCR beta sequences obtained from 180 million or so T cells. Across about 380 genotyped donors of the cohort, an average of 235,054 unique TCR beta nucleotide sequences per donor were sequenced, and about a sixth of those sequences were non-productive. Of the 398 genotyped donors, roughly 76% were placed in the genetic ancestry cluster associated with self-reported Caucasian donors. Donor age, sex, ethnicity and CMV serostatus were compiled together with the repertoire data. An earlier analysis of 587 of the donors used high-throughput TCR beta sequencing to judge whether each TCR beta V gene segment behaved as functional or pseudogenic. The T cell repertoires of several hundred subjects were profiled by immunosequencing and related to cytomegalovirus serostatus. A separate validation cohort of approximately 120 different subjects was used in addition to the roughly 700-subject first cohort. Roughly 300 gigabases of sequencing data and around 87 million unique TCR sequences were included in an early release covering roughly 600 HLA-typed donors. All discovery cohort repertoires had been generated using a single sequencing platform. In the later analysis, no new phenotypic data were used to find candidate immune exposures; instead, reliance was placed on TCR beta sequences and their occurrence across donors. Genome-wide SNP genotypes for about 55% of the roughly 670 donors were used in a later genetic analysis, which treated that subset as a discovery cohort. A handful of DR-DQ haplotypes were handled as single units for association and clustering because linkage in the cohort was strong. To predict cytomegalovirus infection status, the study brought together high-throughput TCR immunosequencing, statistical association of individual TCRs with disease status, and machine learning. The study aimed to test whether signatures of past pathogen exposure could be identified by cataloging public T cell receptors. HLA typing included class I and class II loci at four-digit resolution. Typing coverage varied by locus: about 629-630 donors for A, B, C, DRB1 and DQB1; 522 for DQA1; approximately 570 for DPA1; some 470 for DPB1. A later analysis re-analyzed previously published TCR beta repertoires from 550 to 700 donors and added high-resolution HLA genotyping to study TCR occurrence patterns. General conclusions and limits of the study: In a later analysis, 15,000 to 20,000 TCR beta sequences were associated with specific HLA alleles at a false discovery rate of 0.05. The study gave a list of over 150 TCR beta chains associated with cytomegalovirus. Sequencing depth was assumed to be roughly uniform across donors in the presence/absence analyses, though that assumption may not hold. In vitro tests confirmed that a few of the cytomegalovirus-associated TCR beta chains recognize cytomegalovirus antigens. A later analysis reported that several top co-occurrence clusters appeared linked to parvovirus B19, influenza, CMV and Epstein-Barr virus. Because some donors lacked HLA typing at each locus, the association tests relied only on the typed subset. According to the authors, the approach could potentially be generalized to other disease states and immunological phenotypes. Because counts were too low, seventeen rarely observed V segments, including chromosome 9 orphons, were left out of the earlier analysis of 500 to 650 of the donors. This cohort had only TCR beta chains sequenced, and the lack of alpha or paired-chain data limited which features could be detected. Compared with the approximately 720-donor mean, donors in an Asian-associated ancestry cluster had fewer N-insertions in productive TCRs, according to a later genetic analysis. In an earlier analysis of some 500 of the donors, most TCR beta V segments appeared in productive rearrangements about 87% or about 30% of the time, broadly matching IMGT annotations. A further reported finding was that TCR beta sequences accurately predicted the HLA-A and HLA-B alleles for most subjects in the first cohort. Cytomegalovirus status was reported to be diagnosed by the classifier with high specificity and sensitivity in both the original and validation cohorts. Correlated functional status among segregating V segments might reflect linkage disequilibrium, but an unknown experimental factor could not be ruled out. In a later genetic analysis, a missense DCLRE1C variant was associated with V-gene and J-gene trimming of TCR beta chains, and the association was replicated in an independent cohort. Immune exposure information for the cohort was limited to CMV serostatus. The sequencing pipeline was judged likely to have produced a cluster of highly shared sequence variants as a technical artifact. According to a later analysis, most CMV-associated TCR beta chains appeared to be HLA-restricted, and the HLA associations seemed to be driven largely by CMV exposure. In a later analysis, TCR association rates were found to vary across HLA loci, with the most associated TCRs seen for DRB1 alleles and the fewest for HLA-C alleles. Most TCR sequences were observed very rarely across donors, whereas some public TCRs were present in many individuals. Compared with equally common non-associated chains, HLA-associated TCR beta chains in a later analysis were more clonally expanded and had lower generation probabilities. When HLA alleles, especially DR and DQ, strongly co-occurred, attributing TCR associations to individual alleles was difficult.

In total, roughly 710 healthy bone marrow donors made up the cohort. At the time of sampling, all cohort members were nominally healthy, though unrecorded immune exposures were likely present. The donor was CMV seropositive and belonged to the group of about 290 seropositive cohort members. A peripheral blood sample was provided by each donor, and peripheral blood mononuclear cells were used for TCR beta sequencing. Genomic DNA extraction from the blood cell samples was performed with the Qiagen DNeasy Blood Extraction Kit. About this clone: The antigen it binds to is not known. One base away there is no much larger clone; base qualities are not given.

The method was the immunoSEQ multiplex PCR assay. A mixture of 60 forward primers for TCR Vbeta segments and 13 reverse primers for TCR Jbeta segments was used in the multiplex PCR. The CDR3 region of rearranged TCR beta genes was amplified from genomic DNA by a multiplex PCR assay. The amplified TCR beta libraries were sequenced on the Illumina HiSeq System as 87-base-pair reads. The paper's processing steps were these. In a later analysis, around 80 million unique TCR beta chains were counted across the 666 repertoires, and some 10 million of these chains were shared by at least two donors. Raw reads were error-corrected and collapsed into unique sequences by a nearest-neighbor algorithm in which closely related sequences were merged to remove PCR and sequencing errors. CDR3 sequences were aligned to IMGT reference sequences to assign V, D and J gene segments. For a sequence to be retained, at least a six-nucleotide match to both a V gene segment and a J gene segment was required. A rearrangement counted as productive if the CDR3 had no stop codons and remained in frame with V and J, and every other rearrangement counted as non-productive. CDR3 was defined by IMGT convention, running from the second conserved V-encoded cysteine to the conserved J-encoded phenylalanine. In an earlier analysis of roughly 610 of the donors, sequences lacking an unambiguous match to a single V gene segment were excluded. In an earlier analysis of approximately 560 of the donors, a V segment was called functional when productive rearrangements were above 56.7%, and segregating when the standard deviation between donors exceeded 5%. A statistical classification framework was built to diagnose cytomegalovirus status from the catalog of TCR beta chain sequences. In a later analysis, TCR nucleotide sequences were compared against IMGT/GENE-DB human TR gene sequences so that V and J genes could be assigned. A later analysis assigned CDR3 sequences and most-parsimonious VDJ recombination scenarios with the TCRdist pipeline. A later analysis defined each TCR beta chain by its CDR3 amino acid sequence plus V-gene family, and excluded reads lacking a unique V-gene family. To address suspected cross-contamination and a sequencing artifact, a later analysis removed roughly 580 highly shared, low-generation-probability nucleotide sequences. In a later analysis, a clonal expansion index was calculated for each public chain from normalized within-repertoire ranks of inferred template counts. Generation probabilities in a later analysis came from a VDJ recombination model fitted to out-of-frame rearrangements, and those results were checked against IGoR. A later analysis scored TCR-TCR, TCR-HLA and TCR-CMV co-occurrence with hypergeometric tests, applying a repertoire-size bias correction to TCR pairs. False discovery rates were estimated in a later analysis by permuting HLA or CMV assignments 20 times. In a later analysis, co-occurring TCRs were grouped with DBSCAN, and TCRdist sequence similarity was added when clustering was performed within HLA-allele-positive subsets. Repertoires with fewer than 30,000 or more than 120,000 public chains, plus five repertoires with anomalous nucleotide sharing, were excluded from co-occurrence clustering. TCRdb provides this immuneACCESS table in a form limited to in-frame rearrangements. Some clones are lacking; in checked studies, under half of them reflect an unresolved V gene, and why the rest are absent is not known. The V and J calls and the clone size are those of that table, but D and trimming were determined from the DNA. Recorded for this sample are under 200,000 clones; 12% of them occurred a single time. More than 7% of the sample is taken by the ten largest.

Source material: PBMCs. The TCR was taken from a man in his fifties in good health and CMV-seropositive.

In nucleotides, the sequence is TGTGCCAGCAGCGCTGGGAGGGGGACTGAAGCTTTCTTT. Translated, this gives CASSAGRGTEAFF. Recombination joined TRBV27 with TRBJ1-1; possibly the D gene is TRBD1, per 6 matching bases. The trim is 6 bases for V and 5 bases for J, with a gap of 13 bases between the germline ends. CDR1 is given as MNHEY and CDR2 as SMNVEV, both from the germline V gene (reference sequence). The CDR3 numbers 13 residues from cysteine through phenylalanine. The only DNA kept is the CDR3, 39 bases in frame from the first base.